This entry concerns a single T cell receptor (beta chain). Its target is not known. This sample was included in a study of post-analysis software for immune sequencing data. Whole-study context: Included among the disease courses, which were recorded for the cohort, were relapsing-remitting, secondary progressive and progressive-relapsing multiple sclerosis. Study conclusions and caveats: The five TRBV segments detected at higher frequency in patients than in controls included TRBV5-6, TRBV5-1 and TRBV20-1. Under the F measure, samples that were prepared in one batch clustered strongly together.

CDR3 length equals 18 residues. V lost 0 bases and J lost 1; bases outside the gene matches: 9. From germline, CDR1 is SGHRS and CDR2 YFSETQ. The TCR beta cDNA libraries carried unique molecular identifiers. The T cell input of about 1 to 10 million gave approximately 500,000 cDNA molecules. TCRdb redid the calling of the PCR reads with MiXCR, one entry per CDR3 protein. The sample holds roughly 570,000 distinct CDR3 sequences, roughly 34% seen once. The TCR was taken from a girl aged 2-17 years with multiple sclerosis. The sequenced sample consisted of blood. The chain links TRBV5-1 to TRBJ2-1, with 8 bases lining up with TRBD2. CDR3 coding DNA: TGCGCCAGCAGCTTGGCGGGGCTCGGGGGGGGGTCCTACAATGAGCAGTTCTTC. This codes for CASSLAGLGGGSYNEQFF.